The 7 T cell receptor beta chains reported below all come from one sample, sequenced in a study of identical twins (TCRdb year 2016). Library method: 5' RACE. Instrument used: Illumina HiSeq 2000. TCRdb applied fastp at Q25 and MiXCR to the public reads, then kept only in-frame beta chains. All rows with the same CDR3 protein become a single entry with the most common DNA and genes. This sample holds 510,000 or so distinct CDR3 sequences; about 16% were observed only once. Together, the top ten hold 0.44% of the sample. In addition, the sample was reused for a study of yellow fever vaccine responses in identical twins.

Sequenced material: CD4+ T cells sorted from blood. The source of these receptors is a woman younger than 30 in good health.

To note about this clonotype: This may arise from a read error, as a much more abundant clone is one base away. This sequence joins TRBV6-1 and TRBJ2-1; 16 bases map to TRBD2. This CDR3 has 17 amino acids. The germline gives CDR1 MNHNS, CDR2 SASEGT. The CDR3 loop reads CANSEPGTSGGVNEQFF. The CDR3 DNA sequence: TGTGCCAACAGTGAACCGGGGACTAGCGGGGGGGTGAATGAGCAGTTCTTC.

In this sample, this clonotype turned up a few times. This chain links TRBV29-1 with TRBJ2-7; maybe TRBD2 (6 bases). This CDR3 spans 12 amino acids. V lost 4 bases to trimming and J lost 6 bases, with 13 bases between them. The V gene's germline CDR1 is SQVTM and CDR2 ANQGSEA. CDR3 DNA: TGCAGCGTTGCGCTCGGGGGTCGCGAGCAGTACTTC. The encoded protein is CSVALGGREQYF.

This clonotype has only a few counts. J is TRBJ2-2 and V is TRBV5-6; TRBD2 matches 10 bases. V shed 1 base and J 1 base; nucleotides not matched to a gene: 4. Germline V lookup: CDR1 SGHDT, CDR2 YYEEEE. This CDR3 region has 17 residues. The CDR3: CASSLISSGGNTGELFF. CDR3 DNA sequence: TGTGCCAGCAGCTTGATTTCTAGCGGGGGGAACACCGGGGAGCTGTTTTTT.

V gene TRBV27 combines with J gene TRBJ2-7, with TRBD2 matching 11 bases. After removal of 6 bases from V and 4 bases from J, the junction contained 11 bases not matched to a gene. Per germline, CDR1 MNHEY and CDR2 SMNVEV (reference sequence). The CDR3 totals 16 residues. The CDR3 DNA reads TGTGCCAGCAGCTCAAACCGTGGGACTAGCGGTTACGAGCAGTACTTC. It is translated as CASSSNRGTSGYEQYF.

This clonotype turned up a few times. The chain combines TRBV6-1 with TRBJ1-4, with TRBD1 identical over 8 bases. Germline trimming cut 5 bases from V and 4 bases from J; bases unmatched to any gene: 6. Germline-derived CDR1 and CDR2 are MNHNS and SASEGT. The CDR3 totals 15 residues. The CDR3 DNA sequence: TGTGCCAGCAGTCAGACAGGGGCAAGTAATGAAAAACTGTTTTTT. Protein: CASSQTGASNEKLFF.

This clonotype was detected only a few times. The V and J genes are TRBV12-3 or TRBV12-4 and TRBJ2-1, with 7 nucleotides matching TRBD2. The CDR3 spans 16 residues. With 7 bases clipped from V and 4 bases from J, the junction kept 13 bases outside the gene matches. The CDR3 DNA follows: TGTGCCAGCACCCTGATTGGTGGGGGGGAATACAATGAGCAGTTCTTC. It yields the protein CASTLIGGGEYNEQFF.

This clonotype was observed a few times. CDR3 protein: CASRTTGAVSYNEQFF. The CDR3 DNA sequence: TGCGCCAGCAGAACAACAGGGGCCGTTTCCTACAATGAGCAGTTCTTC. The V call is TRBV5-1, the J call TRBJ2-1, with TRBD1 matching over 7 bases. J lost 1 base, V lost 5 bases, and 9 bases had no gene match. Per the germline V gene, CDR1 is SGHRS and CDR2 is YFSETQ. The CDR3 sequence is 16 residues long.